This entry describes one T cell receptor beta chain. The sample comes from a study of OX40 agonist ivuxolimab in advanced cancers. The wider study: The patients received ivuxolimab by intravenous route every 2 weeks at 0.01 to 10 mg/kg.

This CDR3 comprises 14 residues. Trimming stripped 4 bases from V and 6 bases from J, with 17 bases between. CDR1 and CDR2 (germline): SGDLS, YYNGEE. Sequencing used immunoSEQ multiplex PCR; TCRdb keeps in-frame clones, though not all of them. The profile covers fewer than 60,000 clones, with 80% to 90% appearing a single time and 0.69% taken by the ten largest. The chain uses TRBV9 and TRBJ2-7; a possible D gene is TRBD1 (7 bases). The sequence came from an adult with an advanced solid tumor such as melanoma, head and neck, liver or kidney cancer. Sequenced material: CD4+ or CD8+ T cells sorted from blood, taken in a trial of the OX40 agonist ivuxolimab. The CDR3 nucleotides read TGTGCCAGCAGCCCGACCCGACAGGGAGGCGAGCAGTACTTC. This gives the protein CASSPTRQGGEQYF.